Detailed here is one T cell receptor beta chain. The target antigen is unknown. The data were produced by immunoSEQ multiplex PCR, yet TCRdb's version contains in-frame clones alone and is incomplete. Of approximately 50,000 clones in the sample, about 87% were seen once. The sample originates from a study of T cell responses to AZD1222 COVID-19 vaccine. The CDR3 covers 17 residues. The germline V gene has CDR1 LGHDT and CDR2 YNNKEL (reference sequence). Trimming left V 5 bases short and J 2 bases short, with 18 bases between. The study's findings and limits: The number of AZD1222 recipients seropositive at baseline was only 6 or 7. Elevations in Spike-specific TCR breadth and depth followed administration of two AZD1222 doses.

The TCR comes from an adult in good health. Sequencing was performed on peripheral blood, taken on day 0 of AZD1222 vaccination. This rearrangement joins TRBV3-1 (or the pseudogene TRBV3-2) to TRBJ2-2, with D tentatively TRBD2 (5 bases). CDR3 amino acids: CASSKRDRLSNTGELFF. The CDR3 DNA follows: TGTGCCAGCAGCAAAAGAGACCGACTATCCAACACCGGGGAGCTGTTTTTT.